The source of this TCR beta chain is a study of T cell responses to AZD1222 COVID-19 vaccine. Study-wide results and caveats: Repertoires were obtained only post-peak T cell response. Following two doses of AZD1222, Spike-specific TCR breadth and depth rose. Donors, mostly white British, included more females; clonal diversity was possibly underestimated. Unmutated regions of variants are reportedly targeted by nearly half of spike-specific TCRs.

Sequencing used immunoSEQ multiplex PCR; TCRdb keeps in-frame clones, though not all of them. This table has under 110,000 clones, 70% to 90% appearing once. The length of the CDR3 is 16 residues. V was clipped by 1 base and J by 6 bases; unmatched bases: 7. Germline V CDR1 and CDR2: LGHDT, YNNKEL (reference sequence). This clone was counted a few times. Its antigen is undetermined. V usage is TRBV3-1 (or the pseudogene TRBV3-2) and J usage is TRBJ2-7, with 12 positions matching TRBD2. The clonotype comes from an adult in good health. The sequenced sample was peripheral blood, obtained on day 0 of AZD1222 vaccination. CDR3 protein: CASSQVPASGRVEQYF. For the CDR3, the DNA is TGTGCCAGCAGCCAAGTGCCGGCTAGCGGGAGGGTCGAGCAGTACTTC.